This TCR beta chain was captured by sequencing in a study of neurological immune-mediated disorders. The ends were cut back, 4 bases at V and 6 bases at J, with 13 bases in the middle. Germline-derived CDR1 and CDR2 are SQVTM and ANQGSEA. The CDR3 has 12 residues. This clonotype occurred many times. 5'RACE generated cDNA with 10-nucleotide random UMIs. MiXCR, applied by TCRdb to the 5' RACE reads, yields one record per CDR3 protein. The table has under 40,000 distinct CDR3 sequences, 6.5% to 7.5% seen once. The source of this sequence is a man in his fifties or sixties in good health. The chain couples TRBV29-1 to TRBJ2-7; the D is unclear. Sequencing used CD4+ T cells from blood. The CDR3 region is CSVVSGISEQYF. The DNA for the CDR3 is TGCAGCGTTGTTTCGGGTATCTCCGAGCAGTACTTC.